The 14 T cell receptor beta chains reported below all come from one sample, sequenced in a study of patients and donors after allogeneic stem cell transplantation. MiXCR, applied by TCRdb to the RT-PCR reads, yields one record per CDR3 protein. The sample includes around 240,000 distinct CDR3 sequences, roughly 14% of them seen just once. The sample taken for sequencing was blood, either unsorted or a sorted T cell fraction (not recorded which). These receptor sequences come from a human donor who was either an allogeneic HSCT recipient or a stem cell or donor lymphocyte infusion donor (not recorded which). It is not recorded whose cells these are; they may come from a transplant donor.

J is TRBJ2-1 and V is TRBV5-1, with 7 bases matching TRBD2. V shed 2 bases and J 8 bases; nucleotides not matched to a gene: 1. From germline, CDR1 is SGHRS and CDR2 YFSETQ. This CDR3 contains 12 residues. The CDR3 nucleotides read TGCGCCAGCAGCTTCGGACTAGATGAGCAGTTCTTC. It specifies CASSFGLDEQFF.

This clonotype has at least ten counts. This chain joins TRBV12-3 or TRBV12-4 and TRBJ1-6; perhaps TRBD1 as D (6 bases). V dropped 6 bases and J dropped 5 bases, with 14 bases sitting between them. CDR3 size: 15 residues. CDR3 bases: TGTGCCAGCAGCTACCTGGGGGCCCATAATTCACCCCTCCACTTT. This gives the protein CASSYLGAHNSPLHF.

This clonotype turned up a few times. The chain couples TRBV3-1 to TRBJ2-6; TRBD1 might be the D (6 bases). The V gene lost 2 bases and the J gene lost 0 bases, with 11 bases spanning the gap. This CDR3 has 17 amino acids. The germline gives CDR1 LGHDT, CDR2 YNNKEL (reference sequence). In nucleotides, the CDR3 is TGTGCCAGCAGCCAACCGGACAGTAGCTCTGGGGCCAACGTCCTGACTTTC. This codes for CASSQPDSSSGANVLTF.

Ten or more counts support this clonotype. The chain couples TRBV6-1 to TRBJ2-1, with 16 positions matching TRBD2. Germline V gives CDR1 MNHNS, CDR2 SASEGT. This CDR3 has 16 amino acids. V lost 3 bases, J lost 8 bases, and 4 bases stayed unmatched. CDR3: CASSDHGTSGRDEQFF. CDR3 nucleotides: TGTGCCAGCAGTGACCATGGGACTAGCGGGAGGGATGAGCAGTTCTTC.

This clonotype showed up just a few times. The chain links TRBV6-2 or TRBV6-3 to TRBJ2-4, with a possible D match to TRBD2 (6 bases). From germline, CDR1 is MNHEY and CDR2 SVGEGT. The germline V and J ends were trimmed by 6 bases and 3 bases, with 12 bases remaining between them. This CDR3 region has 14 residues. The CDR3 DNA sequence: TGTGCCAGCAGCGTGGACTACCTCAAAAACATTCAGTACTTC. This sequence encodes CASSVDYLKNIQYF.

This clonotype was observed many times. J is TRBJ1-6 and V is TRBV6-5; 8 nucleotides agree with TRBD1. J gave up 2 bases and V 2 bases, and 5 bases lay outside the gene matches. The CDR3 consists of 17 residues. In germline, CDR1 is MNHEY, CDR2 SVGAGI. The chain's CDR3 is CASSYGDRGAYNSPLHF. DNA for the CDR3: TGTGCCAGCAGTTACGGCGACAGGGGAGCCTATAATTCACCCCTCCACTTT.

As for this clonotype: No DNA is shown, since the ends of the CDR3 on it are uncertain; the CDR3 is the one TCRdb lists. The J gene is TRBJ1-5, the V gene TRBV12-3 or TRBV12-4. The CDR3 sequence runs 14 residues, both termini included. The CDR3 is CASSSSQGNQPQHF.

In this sample, this clonotype turned up many times. The CDR3 DNA is TGTGCCAGCAGCTTAGGACTAGTCGAGCAGTACTTC. This codes for CASSLGLVEQYF. The chain recombines TRBV7-2 with TRBJ2-7, with a weak D call TRBD2 (6 bases). The CDR3 has 12 amino acids. Per the germline V gene, CDR1 is SGHTA and CDR2 is FQGNSA. V lost 1 base and J lost 6, with 7 bases in between.

This clonotype was counted a few times. This chain uses TRBV6-4 with TRBJ2-3; D is perhaps TRBD2 (6 bases). Trimming removed 0 bases at V and 2 bases at J, with 9 bases between. CDR1 is MRHNA, CDR2 SNTAGT, per germline. This CDR3 is built from 15 residues. The CDR3 sequence is CASSDSSGATDTQYF. CDR3 bases: TGTGCCAGCAGTGACTCTAGCGGAGCCACAGATACGCAGTATTTT.

This clonotype was seen ten or more times. The V and J genes are TRBV7-2 and TRBJ2-7, with TRBD1 identical over 10 bases. The length of the CDR3 is 14 residues. CDR1 is SGHTA and CDR2 is FQGNSA in the germline V gene. J lost 7 bases, V lost 5 bases, and 8 bases had no gene match. The CDR3 is CASSPRQGAGEQYF. DNA for the CDR3: TGTGCCAGCAGCCCGCGACAGGGGGCGGGGGAGCAGTACTTC.

This clonotype was recorded many times. The V and J genes are TRBV19 and TRBJ1-1, with D possibly TRBD1 on 5 matching bases. V lost 7 bases to trimming and J lost 1 base, with 13 bases between them. CDR3 length: 14 amino acids. Germline-derived CDR1 and CDR2 are LNHDA and SQIVND (reference sequence). CDR3 bases: TGTGCCAGTACCCCCTTGACAGCGAACACTGAAGCTTTCTTT. Translating gives CASTPLTANTEAFF.

This clonotype was recorded at least ten times. The rearrangement joins TRBV12-3 or TRBV12-4 to TRBJ1-3; 7 positions agree with TRBD1. V gave up 4 bases and J gave up 0 bases; unmatched junction bases: 6. This CDR3 is built from 16 residues. For the CDR3, the DNA is TGTGCCAGCAGTTCCCGACAGGGACGCTCTGGAAACACCATATATTTT. Its protein product is CASSSRQGRSGNTIYF.

This clonotype was detected a few times. This rearrangement joins TRBV18 to TRBJ1-6; a weak D match, TRBD1 (6 bases). The CDR3 has 16 residues. Trimming took off 5 bases at V and 3 bases at J, with 14 bases between the two ends. Germline CDR1 is KGHSH and CDR2 is LQKENI. The CDR3 sequence is CASSTEDRGYNSPLHF. Written as DNA, the CDR3 is TGTGCCAGCTCAACAGAGGACAGAGGCTATAATTCACCCCTCCACTTT. Looking up the rest from reference TRBV18 and TRBJ1-6 gives the full variable domain: NAGVMQNPRHLVRRRGQEARLRCSPMKGHSHVYWYRQLPEEGLKFMVYLQKENIIDESGMPKERFSAEFPKEGPSILRIQQVVRGDSAAYFCASSTEDRGYNSPLHFGNGTRLTVT.

Written as DNA, the CDR3 is TGTGCCAGCTCTTCCGAGGGGAACACTGAAGCTTTCTTT. It specifies CASSSEGNTEAFF. The chain combines TRBV18 with TRBJ1-1; D is uncertain. Trimming pared 6 bases from V and 1 base from J, leaving 9 bases between. This CDR3 is 13 amino acids long. Germline CDR1 KGHSH, CDR2 LQKENI.